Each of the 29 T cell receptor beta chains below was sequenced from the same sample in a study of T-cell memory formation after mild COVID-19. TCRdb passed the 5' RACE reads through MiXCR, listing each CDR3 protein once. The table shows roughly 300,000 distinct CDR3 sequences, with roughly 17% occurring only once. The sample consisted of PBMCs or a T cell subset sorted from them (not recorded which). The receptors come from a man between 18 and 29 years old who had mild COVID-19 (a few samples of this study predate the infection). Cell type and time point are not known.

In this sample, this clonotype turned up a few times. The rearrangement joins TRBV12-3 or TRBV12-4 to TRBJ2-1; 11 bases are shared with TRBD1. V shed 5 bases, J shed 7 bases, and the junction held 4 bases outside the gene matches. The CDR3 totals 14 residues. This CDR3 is CASSRRDRGNEQFF. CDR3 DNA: TGTGCCAGCAGTCGCCGGGACAGGGGGAATGAGCAGTTCTTC.

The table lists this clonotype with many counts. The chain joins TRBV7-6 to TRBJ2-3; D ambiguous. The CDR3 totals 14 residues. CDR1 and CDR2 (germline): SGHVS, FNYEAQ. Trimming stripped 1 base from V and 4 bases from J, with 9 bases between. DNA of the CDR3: TGTGCCAGCAGCTTAGACGCGACGGCAGATACGCAGTATTTT. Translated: CASSLDATADTQYF.

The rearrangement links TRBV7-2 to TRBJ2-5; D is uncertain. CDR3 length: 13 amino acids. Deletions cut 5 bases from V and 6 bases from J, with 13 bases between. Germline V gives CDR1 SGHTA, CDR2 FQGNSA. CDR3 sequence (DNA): TGTGCCAGCAGCACCACCGTGAAAAAGACCCAGTACTTC. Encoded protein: CASSTTVKKTQYF. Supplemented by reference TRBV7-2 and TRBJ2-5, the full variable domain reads GAGVSQSPSNKVTEKGKDVELRCDPISGHTALYWYRQSLGQGLEFLIYFQGNSAPDKSGLPSDRFSAERTGGSVSTLTIQRTQQEDSAVYLCASSTTVKKTQYFGPGTRLLVL.

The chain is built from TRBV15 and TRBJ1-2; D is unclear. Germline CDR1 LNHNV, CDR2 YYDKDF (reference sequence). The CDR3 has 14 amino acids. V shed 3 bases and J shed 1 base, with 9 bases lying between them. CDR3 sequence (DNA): TGTGCCACCAGCAGGTCGTCGTTTAACTATGGCTACACCTTC. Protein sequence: CATSRSSFNYGYTF.

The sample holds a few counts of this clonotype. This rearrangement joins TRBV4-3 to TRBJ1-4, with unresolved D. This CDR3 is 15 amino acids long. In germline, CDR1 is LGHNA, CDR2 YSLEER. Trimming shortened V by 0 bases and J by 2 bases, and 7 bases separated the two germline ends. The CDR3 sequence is CASSQDRGTNEKLFF. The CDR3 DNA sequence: TGCGCCAGCAGCCAAGATCGAGGGACTAATGAAAAACTGTTTTTT.

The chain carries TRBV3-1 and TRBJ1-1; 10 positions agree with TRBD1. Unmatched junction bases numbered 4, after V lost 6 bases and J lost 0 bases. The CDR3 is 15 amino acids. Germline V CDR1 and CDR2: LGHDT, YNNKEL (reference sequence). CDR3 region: CASRRTGGLNTEAFF. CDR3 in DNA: TGTGCCAGCAGACGGACAGGGGGATTGAACACTGAAGCTTTCTTT.

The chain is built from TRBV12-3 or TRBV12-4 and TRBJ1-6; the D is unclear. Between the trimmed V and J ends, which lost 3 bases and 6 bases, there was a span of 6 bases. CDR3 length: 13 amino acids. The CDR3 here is CASSFAANSPLHF. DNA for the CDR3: TGTGCCAGCAGTTTCGCAGCTAATTCACCCCTCCACTTT.

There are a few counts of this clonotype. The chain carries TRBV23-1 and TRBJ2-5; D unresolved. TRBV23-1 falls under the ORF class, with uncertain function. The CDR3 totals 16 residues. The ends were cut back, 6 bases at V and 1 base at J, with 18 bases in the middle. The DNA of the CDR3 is TGCGCCAGCAGCCGCCCCAGTATCCCTGGCCAAGAGACCCAGTACTTC. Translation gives CASSRPSIPGQETQYF.

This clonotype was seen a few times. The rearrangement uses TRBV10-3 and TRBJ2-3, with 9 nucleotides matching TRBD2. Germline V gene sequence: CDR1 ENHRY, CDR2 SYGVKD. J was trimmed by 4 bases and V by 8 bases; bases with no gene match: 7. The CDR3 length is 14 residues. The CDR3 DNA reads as TGTGCCATCCTTGGCGGACTAGCGTCAGATACGCAGTATTTT. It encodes CAILGGLASDTQYF.

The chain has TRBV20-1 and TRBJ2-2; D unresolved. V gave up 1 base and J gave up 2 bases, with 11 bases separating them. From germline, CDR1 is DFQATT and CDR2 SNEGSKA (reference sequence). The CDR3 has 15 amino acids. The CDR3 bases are TGCAGTGCTAGAGCTGGTTTCGGAAACACCGGGGAGCTGTTTTTT. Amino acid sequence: CSARAGFGNTGELFF.

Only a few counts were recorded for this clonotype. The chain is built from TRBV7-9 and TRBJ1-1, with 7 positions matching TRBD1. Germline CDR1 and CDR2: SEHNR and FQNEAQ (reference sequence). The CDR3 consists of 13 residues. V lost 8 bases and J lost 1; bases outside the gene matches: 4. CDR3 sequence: CASPTGTNTEAFF. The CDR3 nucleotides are TGTGCCAGCCCGACAGGGACGAACACTGAAGCTTTCTTT.

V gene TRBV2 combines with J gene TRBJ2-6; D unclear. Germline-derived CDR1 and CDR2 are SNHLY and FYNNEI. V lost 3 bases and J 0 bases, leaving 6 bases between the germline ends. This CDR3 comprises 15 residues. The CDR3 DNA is TGTGCCAGCAGTGACCGGAGCTCTGGGGCCAACGTCCTGACTTTC. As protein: CASSDRSSGANVLTF. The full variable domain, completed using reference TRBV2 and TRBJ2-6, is EPEVTQTPSHQVTQMGQEVILRCVPISNHLYFYWYRQILGQKVEFLVSFYNNEISEKSEIFDDQFSVERPDGSNFTLKIRSTKLEDSAMYFCASSDRSSGANVLTFGAGSRLTVL.

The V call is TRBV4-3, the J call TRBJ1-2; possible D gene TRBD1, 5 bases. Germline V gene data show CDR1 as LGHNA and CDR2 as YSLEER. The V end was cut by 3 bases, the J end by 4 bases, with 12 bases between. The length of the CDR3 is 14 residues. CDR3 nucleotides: TGCGCCAGCAGCCAGTATGGGACGGGCTATGGCTACACCTTC. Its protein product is CASSQYGTGYGYTF.

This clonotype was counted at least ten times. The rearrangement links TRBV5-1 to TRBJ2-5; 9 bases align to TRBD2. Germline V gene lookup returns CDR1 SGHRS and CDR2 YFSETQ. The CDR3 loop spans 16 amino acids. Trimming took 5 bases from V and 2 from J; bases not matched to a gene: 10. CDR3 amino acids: CASRPQTSGTQETQYF. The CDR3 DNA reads TGCGCCAGCAGACCCCAGACTAGCGGAACACAAGAGACCCAGTACTTC.

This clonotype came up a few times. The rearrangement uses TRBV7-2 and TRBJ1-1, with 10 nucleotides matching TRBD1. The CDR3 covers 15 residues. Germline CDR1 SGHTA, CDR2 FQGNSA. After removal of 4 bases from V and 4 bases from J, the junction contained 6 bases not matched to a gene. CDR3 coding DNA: TGTGCCAGCAGCTCGGGACAGGGGAGGACCACTGAAGCTTTCTTT. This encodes CASSSGQGRTTEAFF.

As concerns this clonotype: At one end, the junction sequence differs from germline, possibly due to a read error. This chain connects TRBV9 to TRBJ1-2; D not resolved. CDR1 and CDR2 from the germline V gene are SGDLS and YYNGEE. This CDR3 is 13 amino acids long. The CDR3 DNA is TGTGCCAGCAGCGGTTCCGAGGGTTATGGCTACAACTTC. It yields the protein CASSGSEGYGYNF.

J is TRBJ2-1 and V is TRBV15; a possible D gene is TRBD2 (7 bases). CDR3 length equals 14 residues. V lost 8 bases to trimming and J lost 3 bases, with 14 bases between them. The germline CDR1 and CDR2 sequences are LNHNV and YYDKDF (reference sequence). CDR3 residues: CATESGDNYNEQFF. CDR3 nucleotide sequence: TGTGCCACCGAAAGCGGGGACAACTACAATGAGCAGTTCTTC.

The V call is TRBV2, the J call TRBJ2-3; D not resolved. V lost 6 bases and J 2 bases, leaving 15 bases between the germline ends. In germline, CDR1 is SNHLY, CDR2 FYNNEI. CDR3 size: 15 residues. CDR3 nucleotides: TGTGCCAGCAGCTGGGAACCCGAGCTCACAGATACGCAGTATTTT. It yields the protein CASSWEPELTDTQYF.

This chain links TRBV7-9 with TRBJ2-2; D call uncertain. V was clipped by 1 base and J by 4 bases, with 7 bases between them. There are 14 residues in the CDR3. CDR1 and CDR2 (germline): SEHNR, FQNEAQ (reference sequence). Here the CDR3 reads CASSLVGTTGELFF. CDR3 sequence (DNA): TGTGCCAGCAGCTTAGTGGGCACCACCGGGGAGCTGTTTTTT. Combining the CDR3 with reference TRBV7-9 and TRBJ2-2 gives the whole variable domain DTGVSQNPRHKITKRGQNVTFRCDPISEHNRLYWYRQTLGQGPEFLTYFQNEAQLEKSRLLSDRFSAERPKGSFSTLEIQRTEQGDSAMYLCASSLVGTTGELFFGEGSRLTVL.

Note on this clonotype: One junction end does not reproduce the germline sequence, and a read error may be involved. CDR3 nucleotide sequence: TGTGCCAGCAGCTTGGGGGAGGGGAAGAGCTTT. This codes for CASSLGEGKSF. The V and J genes are TRBV5-4 and TRBJ1-1; D is perhaps TRBD1 (5 bases). Germline assignment: CDR1 SGHNT and CDR2 YYREEE (reference sequence). This CDR3 contains 11 residues.

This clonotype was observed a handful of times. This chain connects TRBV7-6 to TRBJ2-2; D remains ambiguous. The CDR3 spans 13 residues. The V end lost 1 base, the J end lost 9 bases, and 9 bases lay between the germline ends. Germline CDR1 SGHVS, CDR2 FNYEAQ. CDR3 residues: CASSLGQNRELFF. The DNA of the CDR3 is TGTGCCAGCAGCTTAGGCCAGAACCGGGAGCTGTTTTTT.

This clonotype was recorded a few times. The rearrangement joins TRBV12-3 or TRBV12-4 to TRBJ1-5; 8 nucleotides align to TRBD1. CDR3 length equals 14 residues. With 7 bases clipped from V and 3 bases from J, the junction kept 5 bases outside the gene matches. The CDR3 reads CASTSDRANQPQHF. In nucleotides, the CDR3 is TGTGCCAGCACCTCGGACAGGGCCAATCAGCCCCAGCATTTT.

Here the CDR3 reads CAISAVGPRAYEQYF. DNA of the CDR3: TGTGCCATCAGTGCAGTGGGGCCAAGGGCCTACGAGCAGTACTTC. The gene calls are TRBV10-3 and TRBJ2-7, with a possible D match to TRBD1 (5 bases). The V gene lost 4 bases and the J gene lost 2 bases, with 15 bases spanning the gap. There are 15 residues in the CDR3. Germline V lookup: CDR1 ENHRY, CDR2 SYGVKD.

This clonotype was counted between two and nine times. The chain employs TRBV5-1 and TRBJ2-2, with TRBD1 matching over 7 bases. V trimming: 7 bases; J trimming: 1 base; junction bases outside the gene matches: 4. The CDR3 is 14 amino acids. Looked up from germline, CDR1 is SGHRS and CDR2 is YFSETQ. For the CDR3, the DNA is TGCGCCAGCGCCAGGACAGGGAACACCGGGGAGCTGTTTTTT. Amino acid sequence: CASARTGNTGELFF.

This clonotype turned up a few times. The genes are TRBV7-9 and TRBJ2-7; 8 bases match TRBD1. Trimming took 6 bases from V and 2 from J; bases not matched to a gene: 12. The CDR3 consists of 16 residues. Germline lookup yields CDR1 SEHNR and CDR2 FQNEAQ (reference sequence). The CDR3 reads CASRPPSGTGAYEQYF. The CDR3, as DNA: TGTGCCAGCAGGCCCCCCTCCGGGACAGGAGCCTACGAGCAGTACTTC.

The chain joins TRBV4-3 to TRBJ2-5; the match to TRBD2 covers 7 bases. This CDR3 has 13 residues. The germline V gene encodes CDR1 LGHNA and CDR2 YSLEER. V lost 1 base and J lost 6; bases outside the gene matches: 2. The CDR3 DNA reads TGCGCCAGCAGCCAAGGACTAGCAAAGACCCAGTACTTC. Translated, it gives CASSQGLAKTQYF.

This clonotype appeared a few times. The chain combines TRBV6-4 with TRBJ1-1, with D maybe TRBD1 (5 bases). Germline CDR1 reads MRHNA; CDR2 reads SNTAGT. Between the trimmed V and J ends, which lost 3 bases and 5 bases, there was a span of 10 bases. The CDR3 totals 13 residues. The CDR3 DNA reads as TGTGCCAGCAGTGATCGGGGGGAAACTGAAGCTTTCTTT. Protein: CASSDRGETEAFF.

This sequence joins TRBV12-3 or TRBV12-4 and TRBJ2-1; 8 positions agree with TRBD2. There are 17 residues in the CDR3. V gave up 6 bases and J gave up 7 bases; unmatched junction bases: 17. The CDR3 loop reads CASSPSGVAGGYNEQFF. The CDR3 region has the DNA TGTGCCAGCAGCCCCTCCGGGGTGGCGGGGGGTTATAATGAGCAGTTCTTC.

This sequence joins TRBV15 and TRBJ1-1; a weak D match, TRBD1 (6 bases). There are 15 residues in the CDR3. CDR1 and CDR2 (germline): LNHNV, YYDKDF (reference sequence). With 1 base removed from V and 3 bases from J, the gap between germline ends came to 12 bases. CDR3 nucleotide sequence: TGTGCCACCAGCAGAGGCCAGGGGCGGGACACTGAAGCTTTCTTT. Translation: CATSRGQGRDTEAFF.